This TCR beta chain comes out of a study of cytomegalovirus exposure and HLA in healthy donors. Findings and caveats of the study: In a later analysis, TCR beta V- and J-gene trimming showed a link to a missense DCLRE1C variant. Researchers had no immune exposure information except CMV serostatus available.

Both 60 Vbeta primers and 13 Jbeta primers went into the PCR. Method: immunoSEQ multiplex PCR; TCRdb's copy keeps in-frame clones and lacks some. The table lists about 160,000 clones, around 65% of them singletons. Trimming removed 1 base at V and 4 bases at J, with 8 bases between. The CDR3 has 14 amino acids. CDR1 and CDR2 (germline): MGHRA, YSYEKL. Regarding this clone: Its antigen is unknown.

The J gene is TRBJ1-5, the V gene TRBV4-1; D gene uncertain. Sequenced sample: PBMCs. The receptor comes from a woman aged 40 to 50 in good health and CMV-seropositive. The CDR3 DNA reads as TGCGCCAGCAGCCAAGGTCCCGGGAATCAGCCCCAGCATTTT. It specifies CASSQGPGNQPQHF.